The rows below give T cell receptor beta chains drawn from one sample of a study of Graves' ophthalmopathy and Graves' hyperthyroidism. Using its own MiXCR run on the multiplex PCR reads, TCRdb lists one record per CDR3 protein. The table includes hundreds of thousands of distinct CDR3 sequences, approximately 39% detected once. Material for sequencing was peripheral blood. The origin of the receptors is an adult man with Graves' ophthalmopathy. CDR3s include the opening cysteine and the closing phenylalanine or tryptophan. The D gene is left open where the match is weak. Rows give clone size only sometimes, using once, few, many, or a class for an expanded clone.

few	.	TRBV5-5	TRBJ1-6	TGCGCCAGCAGACAGCCGTTGCGTTCCTATTCACCCCTCCACTTT	CASRQPLRSYSPLHF
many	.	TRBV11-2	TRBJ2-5	TGTGCCAGCAGCTTAACCCCCGTAGAGACCCAGTACTTC	CASSLTPVETQYF
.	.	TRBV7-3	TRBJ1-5	TGTGCCAGCACCAAAACTTCAGGGGATCAGCCCCAGCATTTT	CASTKTSGDQPQHF
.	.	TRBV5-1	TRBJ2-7	TGCGCCAGCAGCTCTAGACGGAGCTACTCCTACGAGCAGTACTTC	CASSSRRSYSYEQYF
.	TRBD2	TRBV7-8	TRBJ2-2	TGTGCCAGCAGCCAGGCGCGGGGTAGCGGGAGAAGGGGAGCCGGGGAGCTGTTTTTT	CASSQARGSGRRGAGELFF
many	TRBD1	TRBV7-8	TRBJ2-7	TGTGCCAGCAGCCTCAGATCCCCGGGACAGGGGGTACACGAGCAGTACTTC	CASSLRSPGQGVHEQYF
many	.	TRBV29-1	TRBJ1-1	TGCAGCGTTGATCAACAGGAGAACACTGAAGCTTTCTTT	CSVDQQENTEAFF
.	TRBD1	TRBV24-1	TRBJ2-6	TGTGCCAGCAGTGAAACCCGGGACAGGGGGGCCAACGTCCTGACTTTC	CASSETRDRGANVLTF
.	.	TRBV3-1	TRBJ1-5	TGTGCCAGCAGCCAAGAGGAGACGCTTCAGCCCCAGCATTTT	CASSQEETLQPQHF
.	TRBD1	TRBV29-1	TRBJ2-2	TGCAGCGTCCTGACAGGGGCGCTGTTTTTT	CSVLTGALFF
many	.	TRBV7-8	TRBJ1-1	TGTGCCAGCAGCTCGACAGGAGATCCCACTGAAGCTTTCTTT	CASSSTGDPTEAFF
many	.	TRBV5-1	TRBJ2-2	TGCGCCAGCAGCTTGAGGGGCGAGATCGGGGAGCTGTTTTTT	CASSLRGEIGELFF
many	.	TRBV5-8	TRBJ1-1	TGTGCCAGCAGCTCACCCGGGACAATCGGCCGAGCTTTCTTT	CASSSPGTIGRAFF
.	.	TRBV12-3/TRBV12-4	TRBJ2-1	TGTGCCAGCAGGAGGACTGAAAATGAGCAGTTCTTC	CASRRTENEQFF
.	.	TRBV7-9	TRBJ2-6	TGTGCCAGCAGCTTCCCTATGGGGGACCAAACTGAAGCTTTC	CASSFPMGDQTEAF
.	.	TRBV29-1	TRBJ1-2	TGCAGCGCCCTGGGGGGAGAGAACACCTATGGCTACACCTTC	CSALGGENTYGYTF
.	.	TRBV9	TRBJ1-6	TGTGCTCGACAGAGCTCCTATAATTCACCCCTCCACTTT	CARQSSYNSPLHF
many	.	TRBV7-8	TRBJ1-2	TGTGCCAGCAGCTTAGGTCGGATTTCTCGAGGCTACACCTTC	CASSLGRISRGYTF
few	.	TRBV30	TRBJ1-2	TGTGCCTGGACGGGGACAAACTATGGCTACACCTTC	CAWTGTNYGYTF
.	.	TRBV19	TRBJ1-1	TGTGCCAGTAGTATAGGGACTGCAGGGGACAATGAGCAGAACACTGAAGCTTTCTTT	CASSIGTAGDNEQNTEAFF
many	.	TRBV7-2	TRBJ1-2	TGTGCCAGCAGCTTAGGGACCTGGGGCTACACCTTC	CASSLGTWGYTF
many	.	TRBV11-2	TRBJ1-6	TGTGCCAGCAGCAAGGGACTGAATAATTCACCCCTCCACTTT	CASSKGLNNSPLHF
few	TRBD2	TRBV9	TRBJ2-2	TGTGCCAGCAGCCCGGGCGGACTAGCGGGGGCCGCGAACACCGGGGAGCTGTTTTTT	CASSPGGLAGAANTGELFF
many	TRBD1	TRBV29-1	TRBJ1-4	TGCAGCGCCGGGGGACAGGGGCTTGGTAATGAAAAACTGTTTTTT	CSAGGQGLGNEKLFF
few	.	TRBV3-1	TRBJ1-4	TGTGCCAGCAGCCAAGACGGTGAAAAACTGTTTTTT	CASSQDGEKLFF
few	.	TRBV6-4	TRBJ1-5	TGTGCCAGCAGTGACCTAAGGGGGAATCAGCCCCAGCATTTT	CASSDLRGNQPQHF
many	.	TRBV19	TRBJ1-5	TGTGCCAGTAGTACCTCCGACAGCCGCAATCAGCCCCAGCATTTT	CASSTSDSRNQPQHF
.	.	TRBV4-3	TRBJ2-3	TGCGCCAGCAGCCCTGGACCGAGCACAGATACGCAGTATTTT	CASSPGPSTDTQYF
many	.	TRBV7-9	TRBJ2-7	TGTGCCAGCAGCTCACCCCGGACAGTTCCCTACGAGCAGTACTTC	CASSSPRTVPYEQYF
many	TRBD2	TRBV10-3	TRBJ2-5	TGTGCCATTGGACTAGCGGGGTCCCAAGAGACCCAGTACTTC	CAIGLAGSQETQYF
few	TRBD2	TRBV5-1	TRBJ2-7	TGCGCCAGCTCCGAGGGACTAGCGGGTCTCTCCTACGAGCAGTACTTC	CASSEGLAGLSYEQYF
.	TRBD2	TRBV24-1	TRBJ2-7	TGTGCCAGCAGTTTAAAGGCGGGAGGGCCTGGGAAGCAGTACTTC	CASSLKAGGPGKQYF
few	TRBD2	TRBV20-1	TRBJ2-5	TGCAGTGCTAGATCTACTAGCGGGAACCAAGAGACCCAGTACTTC	CSARSTSGNQETQYF
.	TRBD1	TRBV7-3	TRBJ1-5	TGTGCCAGCAGCTTCCCGGGACAGGGAGGGGTGCCCCAGCATTTT	CASSFPGQGGVPQHF
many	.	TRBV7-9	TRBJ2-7	TGTGCCAGCAGCTTAGCGGGGGCGGCCTACGAGCAGTACTTC	CASSLAGAAYEQYF
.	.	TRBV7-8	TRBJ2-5	TGTGCCAGCAGCCCGGCGGCAGGGTTAAAGGAGACCCAGTACTTC	CASSPAAGLKETQYF
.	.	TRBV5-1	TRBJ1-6	TGCGCCAGCAGCTTCATGGGCCTTCAGCGAACCTTTAATTCACCCCTCCACTTT	CASSFMGLQRTFNSPLHF
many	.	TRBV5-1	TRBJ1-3	TGCGCCAGCAGCCCTAGGTGGGCATCTGGAAACACCATATATTTT	CASSPRWASGNTIYF
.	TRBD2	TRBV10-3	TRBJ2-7	TGTGCCATCAGTGAGTCTAAGGCGGGGGGTACCGAGCAGTACTTC	CAISESKAGGTEQYF
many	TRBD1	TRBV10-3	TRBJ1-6	TGTGCCATCCGTACCGGGACAGGGGGTTCACCCCTCCACTTT	CAIRTGTGGSPLHF
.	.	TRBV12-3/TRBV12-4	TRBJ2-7	TGTGCCAGCAGCCGAAATATCGGGACGGTCTCCTACGAGCAGTACTTC	CASSRNIGTVSYEQYF
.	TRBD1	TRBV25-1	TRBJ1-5	TGTGCCAGCAGTCACAGGGGGCAAGGGAACAATCAGCCCCAGCATTTT	CASSHRGQGNNQPQHF
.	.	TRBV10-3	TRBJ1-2	TGTGCCATCAGTGACGATGGGTTATATGGCTACACCTTC	CAISDDGLYGYTF
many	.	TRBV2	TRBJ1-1	TGTGCCAGCAGTGAAGCGCTAAGGGAGAACACTGAAGCTTTCTTT	CASSEALRENTEAFF
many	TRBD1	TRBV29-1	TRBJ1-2	TGCAGCGTTAGGACAGGGGATAACTATGGCTACACCTTC	CSVRTGDNYGYTF
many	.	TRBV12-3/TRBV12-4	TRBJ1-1	TGTGCCAGCAGACGCCAAGTTCAGACTGAAGCTTTCTTT	CASRRQVQTEAFF
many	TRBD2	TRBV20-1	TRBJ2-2	TGCAGTGCTGTCACTAGCGGGACCTACGGGGAGCTGTTTTTT	CSAVTSGTYGELFF
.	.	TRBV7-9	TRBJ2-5	TGTGCCAGCAGTTGGTCGGGGGAGCAAGAGACCCAGTACTTC	CASSWSGEQETQYF